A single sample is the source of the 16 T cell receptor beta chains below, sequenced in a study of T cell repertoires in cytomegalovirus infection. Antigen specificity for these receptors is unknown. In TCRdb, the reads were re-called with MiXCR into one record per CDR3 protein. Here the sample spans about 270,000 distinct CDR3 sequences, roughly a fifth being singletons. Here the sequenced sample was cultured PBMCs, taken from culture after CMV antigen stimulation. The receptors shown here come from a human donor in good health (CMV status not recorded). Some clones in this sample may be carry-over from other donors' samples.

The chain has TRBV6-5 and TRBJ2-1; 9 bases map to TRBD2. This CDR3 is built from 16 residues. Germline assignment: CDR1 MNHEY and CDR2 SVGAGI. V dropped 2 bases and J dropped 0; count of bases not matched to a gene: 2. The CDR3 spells CASSYRSGSSYNEQFF. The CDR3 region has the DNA TGTGCCAGCAGTTACCGTAGCGGGAGCTCCTACAATGAGCAGTTCTTC.

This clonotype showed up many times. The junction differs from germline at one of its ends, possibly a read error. The CDR3 loop is CASRGEPQETQYF. The CDR3 DNA reads TGTGCTAGCAGGGGAGAACCCCAAGAGACCCAGTACTTC. The chain employs TRBV7-2 and TRBJ2-5, with D maybe TRBD1 (6 bases). The CDR3 has 13 amino acids. Germline-derived CDR1 and CDR2 are SGHTA and FQGNSA. The full variable domain, in which reference TRBV7-2 and TRBJ2-5 provide the parts outside the CDR3, is GAGVSQSPSNKVTEKGKDVELRCDPISGHTALYWYRQSLGQGLEFLIYFQGNSAPDKSGLPSDRFSAERTGGSVSTLTIQRTQQEDSAVYLCASRGEPQETQYFGPGTRLLVL.

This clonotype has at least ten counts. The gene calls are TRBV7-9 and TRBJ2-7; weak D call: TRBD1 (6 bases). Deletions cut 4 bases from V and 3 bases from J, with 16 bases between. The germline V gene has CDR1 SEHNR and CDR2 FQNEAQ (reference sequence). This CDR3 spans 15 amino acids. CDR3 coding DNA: TGTGCCAGCAGCTCAGCATTCGGACAGAACTACGAGCAGTACTTC. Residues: CASSSAFGQNYEQYF.

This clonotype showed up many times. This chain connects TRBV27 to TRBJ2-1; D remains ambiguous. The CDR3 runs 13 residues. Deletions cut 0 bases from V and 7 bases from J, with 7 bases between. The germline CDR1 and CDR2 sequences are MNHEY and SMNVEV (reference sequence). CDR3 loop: CASSLSIGNEQFF. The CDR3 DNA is TGTGCCAGCAGTTTATCGATCGGGAATGAGCAGTTCTTC.

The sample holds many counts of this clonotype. CDR3 coding DNA: TGTGCCAGCAGCTTAGTGGGACAGGGGCGAGAGACCCAGTACTTC. It yields the protein CASSLVGQGRETQYF. The chain links TRBV7-9 to TRBJ2-5; 10 nucleotides align to TRBD1. The trim removed 1 base at V and 4 bases at J, leaving 3 bases unmatched. Germline V gene sequence: CDR1 SEHNR, CDR2 FQNEAQ (reference sequence). This CDR3 has 15 amino acids.

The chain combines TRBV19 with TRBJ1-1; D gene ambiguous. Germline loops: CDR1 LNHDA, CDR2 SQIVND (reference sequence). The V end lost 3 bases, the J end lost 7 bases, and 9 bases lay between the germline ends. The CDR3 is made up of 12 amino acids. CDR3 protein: CASSIWLGEAFF. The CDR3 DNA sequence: TGTGCCAGTAGTATTTGGCTCGGTGAAGCTTTCTTT.

The CDR3 reads CASSQSDGRAYEQFF. The CDR3 DNA sequence: TGTGCCAGTAGTCAATCGGACGGCAGGGCCTATGAGCAGTTCTTC. This chain joins TRBV19 and TRBJ2-1; tentatively, D is TRBD1 (5 bases). Germline assignment: CDR1 LNHDA and CDR2 SQIVND (reference sequence). The CDR3 contains 15 residues. V was cut by 5 bases and J by 8 bases, with 19 bases left in between.

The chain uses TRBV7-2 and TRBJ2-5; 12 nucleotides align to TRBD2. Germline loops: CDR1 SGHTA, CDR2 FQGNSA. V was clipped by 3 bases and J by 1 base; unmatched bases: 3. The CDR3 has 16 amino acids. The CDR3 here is CASSFQGLAGQETQYF. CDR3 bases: TGTGCCAGCAGCTTCCAGGGACTAGCGGGCCAAGAGACCCAGTACTTC.

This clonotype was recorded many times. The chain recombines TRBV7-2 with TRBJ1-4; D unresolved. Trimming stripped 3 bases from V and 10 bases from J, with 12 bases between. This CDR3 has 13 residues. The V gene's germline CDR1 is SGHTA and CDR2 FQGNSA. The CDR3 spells CASSFPGAGKLFF. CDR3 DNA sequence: TGTGCCAGCAGCTTCCCGGGTGCTGGAAAACTGTTTTTT. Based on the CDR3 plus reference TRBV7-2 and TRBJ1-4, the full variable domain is GAGVSQSPSNKVTEKGKDVELRCDPISGHTALYWYRQSLGQGLEFLIYFQGNSAPDKSGLPSDRFSAERTGGSVSTLTIQRTQQEDSAVYLCASSFPGAGKLFFGSGTQLSVL.

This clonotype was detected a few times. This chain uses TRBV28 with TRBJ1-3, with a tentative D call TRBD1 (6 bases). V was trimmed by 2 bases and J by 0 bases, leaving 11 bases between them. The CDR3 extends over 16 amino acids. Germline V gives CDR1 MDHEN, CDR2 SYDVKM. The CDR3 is CASSLRTVFSGNTIYF. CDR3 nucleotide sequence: TGTGCCAGCAGTTTACGGACAGTTTTCTCTGGAAACACCATATATTTT.

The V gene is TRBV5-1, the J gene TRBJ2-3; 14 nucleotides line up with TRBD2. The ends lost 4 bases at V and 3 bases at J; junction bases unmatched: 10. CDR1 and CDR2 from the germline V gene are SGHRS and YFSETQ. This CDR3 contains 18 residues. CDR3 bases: TGCGCCAGCAGCCCCTCGGGACTAGCGGGAGTGCGGACAGATACGCAGTATTTT. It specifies CASSPSGLAGVRTDTQYF. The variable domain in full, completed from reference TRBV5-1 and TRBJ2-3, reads KAGVTQTPRYLIKTRGQQVTLSCSPISGHRSVSWYQQTPGQGLQFLFEYFSETQRNKGNFPGRFSGRQFSNSRSEMNVSTLELGDSALYLCASSPSGLAGVRTDTQYFGPGTRLTVL.

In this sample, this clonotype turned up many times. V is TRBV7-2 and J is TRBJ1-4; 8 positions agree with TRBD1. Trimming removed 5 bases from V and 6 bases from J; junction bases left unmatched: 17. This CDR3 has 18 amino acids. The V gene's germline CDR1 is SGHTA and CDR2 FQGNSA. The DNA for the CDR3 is TGTGCCAGCAGCGGGAGCCGGACAGGGCCTATTTCGGATGAAAAACTGTTTTTT. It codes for CASSGSRTGPISDEKLFF.

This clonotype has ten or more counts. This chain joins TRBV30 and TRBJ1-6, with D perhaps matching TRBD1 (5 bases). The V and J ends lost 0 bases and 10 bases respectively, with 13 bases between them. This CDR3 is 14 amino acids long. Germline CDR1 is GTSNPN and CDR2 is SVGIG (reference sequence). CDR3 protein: CAWSVEGRRSPLHF. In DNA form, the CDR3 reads TGTGCCTGGAGTGTAGAGGGACGGCGATCACCCCTCCACTTT.

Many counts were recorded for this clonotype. CDR3 nucleotide sequence: TGTGCCAGCAGCCCTGTGGGCATAGCGAACACCGGGGAGCTGTTTTTT. This gives the protein CASSPVGIANTGELFF. V and J are TRBV7-8 and TRBJ2-2; no definite D call. This CDR3 comprises 16 residues. The germline V gene encodes CDR1 SGHVS and CDR2 FQNEAQ. Deletions cut 5 bases from V and 0 bases from J, with 13 bases between. Complete variable domain (other parts from reference TRBV7-8 and TRBJ2-2): GAGVSQSPRYKVAKRGQDVALRCDPISGHVSLFWYQQALGQGPEFLTYFQNEAQLDKSGLPSDRFFAERPEGSVSTLKIQRTQQEDSAVYLCASSPVGIANTGELFFGEGSRLTVL.

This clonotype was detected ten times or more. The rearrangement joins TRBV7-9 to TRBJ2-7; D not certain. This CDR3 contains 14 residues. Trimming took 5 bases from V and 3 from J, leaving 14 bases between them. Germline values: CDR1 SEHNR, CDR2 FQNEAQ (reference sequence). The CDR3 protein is CASSPPVGFYEQYF. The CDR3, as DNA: TGTGCCAGCAGCCCCCCAGTCGGTTTCTACGAGCAGTACTTC. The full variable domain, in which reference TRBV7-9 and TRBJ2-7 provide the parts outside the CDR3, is DTGVSQNPRHKITKRGQNVTFRCDPISEHNRLYWYRQTLGQGPEFLTYFQNEAQLEKSRLLSDRFSAERPKGSFSTLEIQRTEQGDSAMYLCASSPPVGFYEQYFGPGTRLTVT.

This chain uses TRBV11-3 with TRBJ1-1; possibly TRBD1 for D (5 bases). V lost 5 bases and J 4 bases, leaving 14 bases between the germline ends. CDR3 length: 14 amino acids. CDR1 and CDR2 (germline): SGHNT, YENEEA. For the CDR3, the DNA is TGTGCCAGCAGCCCGGGGGGGTCGAGCACTGAAGCTTTCTTT. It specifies CASSPGGSSTEAFF.